A single sample is the source of the 21 T cell receptor beta chains below, sequenced in a study of immune evolution from preneoplasia to lung adenocarcinoma. Sequencing was performed with immunoSEQ multiplex PCR; in TCRdb, only in-frame clones are kept and a portion is missing. The table has 4,500 to 5,500 clones, over 65% seen once; the top ten hold roughly 8.6%. Sequences were obtained from FFPE adjacent normal lung tissue. These receptors were collected from a person aged 60-79 years with lung adenocarcinoma.

The chain recombines TRBV7-9 with TRBJ2-5; TRBD1 or TRBD2 may be the D gene (6 bases each). This CDR3 comprises 15 residues. Looked up from germline, CDR1 is SEHNR and CDR2 is FQNEAQ (reference sequence). V lost 3 bases and J lost 5, with 16 bases in between. The CDR3 DNA reads as TGTGCCAGCAGCTTCGAGGGGGGTAGAGCGGAGACCCAGTACTTC. Translation gives CASSFEGGRAETQYF.

This clone rates as large. The CDR3 region is CATSRAGNTEAFF. DNA for the CDR3: TGTGCCACCAGCAGAGCAGGGAACACTGAAGCTTTCTTT. V and J are TRBV15 and TRBJ1-1; no firm D call. This CDR3 has 13 amino acids. Germline CDR1 reads LNHNV; CDR2 reads YYDKDF (reference sequence). The germline V and J ends were trimmed by 1 base and 1 base, with 4 bases remaining between them.

This chain uses TRBV4-1 with TRBJ2-5; maybe TRBD1 (6 bases). The CDR3 is 19 residues long. V was trimmed by 2 bases and J by 3 bases, leaving 25 bases between them. CDR1 and CDR2 from the germline V gene are MGHRA and YSYEKL. Here the CDR3 reads CASSQPRDTSPGEKETQYF. CDR3 bases: TGCGCCAGCAGCCAACCCCGGGACACCTCCCCCGGAGAAAAAGAGACCCAGTACTTC.

This clone showed up just a few times. J is TRBJ2-5 and V is TRBV2; D unclear. Between the trimmed V and J ends, which lost 4 bases and 10 bases, there was a span of 10 bases. The CDR3 contains 11 residues. Germline V CDR1 and CDR2: SNHLY, FYNNEI. The DNA for the CDR3 is TGTGCCAGCAGTGTAACGTGGGACCAGTACTTC. Translated, it gives CASSVTWDQYF.

Relative to its sample, this clone is large. The gene calls are TRBV6-5 and TRBJ1-2, with D unresolved. Trimming shortened V by 2 bases and J by 4 bases, and 14 bases separated the two germline ends. The CDR3 contains 15 residues. Germline values: CDR1 MNHEY, CDR2 SVGAGI. The CDR3 DNA reads TGTGCCAGCAGTTACGTCAGCATGGACGTCTATGGCTACACCTTC. Its protein product is CASSYVSMDVYGYTF.

The V gene is TRBV28, the J gene TRBJ1-2, with D unclear. CDR1 is MDHEN and CDR2 is SYDVKM in the germline V gene. V lost 2 bases and J 9 bases, leaving 13 bases between the germline ends. CDR3 length: 13 residues. CDR3 nucleotides: TGTGCCAGCAGTTTAGAGGGCCACCGGAGCTACACCTTC. Translation gives CASSLEGHRSYTF.

The chain joins TRBV7-9 to TRBJ1-6, with 10 bases aligning to TRBD1. J gave up 8 bases and V 6 bases, and 4 bases lay outside the gene matches. Germline V gene sequence: CDR1 SEHNR, CDR2 FQNEAQ (reference sequence). This CDR3 spans 14 amino acids. CDR3 coding DNA: TGTGCCAGCAGTGGGGACAGGGGACATTCACCCCTCCACTTT. Its protein is CASSGDRGHSPLHF.

This chain links TRBV6-5 with TRBJ2-7; TRBD1 aligns across 10 bases. In germline, CDR1 is MNHEY, CDR2 SVGAGI. V lost 6 bases and J lost 5; bases outside the gene matches: 4. The CDR3 has 13 amino acids. CDR3 sequence: CASRMTGGHEQYF. CDR3 nucleotide sequence: TGTGCCAGCAGGATGACAGGGGGCCACGAGCAGTACTTC.

CDR3 DNA: TGTGCCAGTAGTACTAGAAGGGGGACAGGGCGGTACGAGCAGTACTTC. Translation: CASSTRRGTGRYEQYF. The chain has TRBV19 and TRBJ2-7; 9 bases agree with TRBD1. Germline V gene sequence: CDR1 LNHDA, CDR2 SQIVND (reference sequence). The CDR3 sequence is 16 residues long. The V segment lost 4 bases and the J segment 4 bases; nucleotides outside the gene matches: 11.

The rearrangement joins TRBV5-1 to TRBJ1-1; 8 nucleotides line up with TRBD1. Per germline, CDR1 SGHRS and CDR2 YFSETQ. The CDR3 spans 16 residues. The V gene end was trimmed by 0 bases and the J gene end by 4 bases; junction bases not matched to a gene: 8. In DNA form, the CDR3 reads TGCGCCAGCAGCTTGGTCCTTACAGGACAGGGCACTGAAGCTTTCTTT. As protein: CASSLVLTGQGTEAFF.

The V and J genes are TRBV4-3 and TRBJ1-6; a weak D match, TRBD1 (6 bases). Germline-derived CDR1 and CDR2 are LGHNA and YSLEER. V lost 2 bases and J lost 6, with 11 bases in between. CDR3 size: 15 residues. DNA of the CDR3: TGCGCCAGCAGCCAAACTACAGGGTTTAATTCACCCCTCCACTTT. Protein product: CASSQTTGFNSPLHF.

This chain joins TRBV29-1 and TRBJ2-7; a weak D match, TRBD1 (6 bases). V lost 6 bases, J lost 7 bases, and 25 bases lay in between. Germline CDR1 is SQVTM and CDR2 is ANQGSEA. The CDR3 is 15 amino acids. Here the CDR3 DNA reads TGCAGCGTCCGATCGGGAACTATGGGGACAAGAGAGCAGTACTTC. Translation: CSVRSGTMGTREQYF.

By share, this clone ranks as medium-sized (0.01 to 0.1%). This sequence joins TRBV4-1 and TRBJ1-5, with 12 bases fitting TRBD1. V was pared by 2 bases and J by 1 base, with 6 bases of the junction left unmatched. The germline gives CDR1 MGHRA, CDR2 YSYEKL. CDR3 length: 18 residues. CDR3 sequence reads: CASSQTGQGAGSNQPQHF. In nucleotides, the CDR3 is TGCGCCAGCAGCCAAACGGGACAGGGGGCAGGAAGCAATCAGCCCCAGCATTTT.

The rearrangement uses TRBV7-6 and TRBJ2-3, with a possible D match to TRBD2 (5 bases). Germline assignment: CDR1 SGHVS and CDR2 FNYEAQ. There are 13 residues in the CDR3. The V gene lost 3 bases and the J gene lost 6 bases, with 10 bases spanning the gap. CDR3 region: CASSFPGIDTQYF. For the CDR3, the DNA is TGTGCCAGCAGCTTCCCCGGGATCGATACGCAGTATTTT.

CDR3 sequence: CASRKQGMNTEAFF. The DNA for the CDR3 is TGTGCCAGCAGGAAACAGGGTATGAACACTGAAGCTTTCTTT. This sequence joins TRBV2 and TRBJ1-1, with D maybe TRBD1 (6 bases). Germline lookup yields CDR1 SNHLY and CDR2 FYNNEI. Trimming cost V 6 bases and J 0 bases, with 11 bases left between them. There are 14 residues in the CDR3.

The rearrangement links TRBV28 to TRBJ2-7; the D is unclear. This CDR3 region has 11 residues. Per germline, CDR1 MDHEN and CDR2 SYDVKM. Between the trimmed V and J ends, which lost 4 bases and 6 bases, there was a span of 7 bases. The CDR3, as DNA: TGTGCCAGCAGTTCCCTAGGCGAGCAGTACTTC. It specifies CASSSLGEQYF.

Points on this clone: The junction does not match germline at one end; this may be a read error. The CDR3 DNA follows: TGCGCCAGCAGCCCAGACAGGGTAAGGGTTCGGTTT. It translates to CASSPDRVRVRF. The chain has TRBV4-1 and TRBJ1-4, with 7 bases matching TRBD1. CDR3 length: 12 residues. CDR1 MGHRA and CDR2 YSYEKL come from the germline V gene.

The J gene is TRBJ1-2, the V gene TRBV9; D is perhaps TRBD1 (6 bases). This CDR3 region has 14 residues. V lost 4 bases and J lost 4, with 14 bases in between. Germline loops: CDR1 SGDLS, CDR2 YYNGEE. The CDR3 DNA reads as TGTGCCAGCAGCCCCCAGCAGGGGAGCTATGGCTACACCTTC. Its translation is CASSPQQGSYGYTF.

Written as DNA, the CDR3 is TGTGCCAGCAGCTTACAGGGACTGGGAAGCACTGAAGCTTTCTTT. Translation gives CASSLQGLGSTEAFF. V and J are TRBV11-2 and TRBJ1-1, with D maybe TRBD1 (5 bases). CDR3 size: 15 residues. V was clipped by 2 bases and J by 4 bases, with 14 bases between them. CDR1 and CDR2 from the germline V gene are SGHAT and FQNNGV.

The gene calls are TRBV19 and TRBJ1-2; 7 nucleotides match TRBD1. With V trimmed by 5 bases and J by 3 bases, 9 bases remained unmatched. The CDR3 is 15 amino acids. CDR1 is LNHDA, CDR2 SQIVND, per germline (reference sequence). CDR3 protein: CASSLGTAQHYGYTF. The CDR3 DNA reads as TGTGCCAGTAGTCTCGGGACAGCCCAACACTATGGCTACACCTTC.

The chain joins TRBV25-1 to TRBJ1-2, with TRBD1 matching 8 bases. Germline V gives CDR1 MGHDK, CDR2 SYGVNS. J lost 8 bases, V lost 0 bases, and 8 bases had no gene match. This CDR3 has 15 residues. The CDR3 bases are TGTGCCAGCAGTGAATACCAGAGGACAGGGAGCGGCTACACCTTC. Its translation is CASSEYQRTGSGYTF.